A selection of T cell receptor beta chains follows, all from one sample in a study of CD8+ T cells in alopecia areata. Generated by immunoSEQ multiplex PCR, the TCRdb table keeps only in-frame clones and is missing some. Among 150,000 or so clones listed, around 50% were seen once. Sequencing was performed on CD4+ T cells sorted from blood. The receptors here all came from a human donor with alopecia areata. The conserved cysteine and the conserved F or W are not part of the CDR3 here.

v_call,j_call,cdr3_aa
TRBV30,TRBJ2-7,AWSVQSDREQY
TRBV15,TRBJ2-5,ATSREGQGGETQY
TRBV29-1,TRBJ2-7,SVTGVRGRGYEQY
TRBV19,TRBJ1-5,ASSRGRQGGQPQH
TRBV7-8,TRBJ2-7,ASSLEVAVPYEQY
TRBV21-1,TRBJ2-5,ASSKAGLNFQETQY
TRBV9,TRBJ2-1,ASSSSRVMAGGRYNEQF
TRBV7-2,TRBJ2-5,ASSVPGLAGVQETQY
TRBV28,TRBJ2-5,ASSDRDRVLETQY
TRBV4-1,TRBJ2-5,ASSQDRETQY
TRBV29-1,TRBJ1-3,SVEPRGQGGNTIY
TRBV29-1,TRBJ2-3,STSLVGTDTQY
TRBV6-5,TRBJ2-7,ASSPGGQYEQY
TRBV27,TRBJ2-7,ASSQPGLGSYEQY
TRBV6-6,TRBJ2-1,ASASNNQQF
TRBV28,TRBJ2-7,AIYLGQVSYEQY
TRBV29-1,TRBJ1-1,SVVIQMNTEAF
TRBV29-1,TRBJ1-1,SVGQGTEAF
TRBV5-1,TRBJ1-5,ASSPGGGQPQH
TRBV29-1,TRBJ2-7,SVRSYEQY
TRBV29-1,TRBJ2-7,SVGYPGRSYEQY
TRBV29-1,TRBJ2-1,SVTRSIIAGANEQF
TRBV5-4,TRBJ1-2,ASSPRVSDYGYT
TRBV5-1,TRBJ2-3,ASNPGSTDTQY
TRBV30,TRBJ2-1,AWSSLGNEQF
TRBV14,TRBJ2-1,ASSRRYTNNEQF
TRBV27,TRBJ2-1,ASSLSGRASYNEQF
TRBV30,TRBJ2-7,AWSFGRYEQY
TRBV7-9,TRBJ2-3,AYTPGWDTQY
TRBV29-1,TRBJ2-3,SVTPLRGTDTQY
TRBV29-1,TRBJ2-7,SVGTGTYEQY
TRBV14,TRBJ2-5,ASGGHGETQY
TRBV30,TRBJ2-7,AWRMDRAALEQY
TRBV4-1,TRBJ2-7,ASSHHLDRAPYEQY
TRBV4-1,TRBJ2-1,ASSQRLAGGGEQF
TRBV29-1,TRBJ2-1,SVGYRLAGGEEQF
TRBV5-4,TRBJ2-5,ASSLEIGRGQETQY
TRBV6-6,TRBJ2-7,ASSFTGTADEQY
TRBV30,TRBJ2-1,AWSHRLAGVSYNEQF
TRBV4-1,TRBJ2-1,ASSQGRGTGAYNEQF
TRBV28,TRBJ1-1,ASSGGMNTEAF
TRBV20-1,TRBJ2-5,SAGLVETQY
TRBV9,TRBJ2-5,ASSVGDHGLETQY
TRBV5-1,TRBJ2-1,ASSSTGPNYNEQF
TRBV20-1,TRBJ2-1,SASGYNEQF
TRBV5-4,TRBJ2-7,ASSLAVAGGYEQY
TRBV7-2,TRBJ2-5,ASSLVRQEETQY
TRBV18,TRBJ1-5,ASSPGRGWGRDQPQH
TRBV2,TRBJ1-1,ASSDEARGRAF
TRBV29-1,TRBJ1-4,SVVVVNEKLF
TRBV6-5,TRBJ1-5,ASSLQGADQPQH
TRBV6-6,TRBJ1-3,ASRDFSGGNTIY
TRBV4-1,TRBJ1-1,ASSQDLGVAF
TRBV20-1,TRBJ2-7,SARQFDEQY
TRBV29-1,TRBJ1-1,SVRAGGNTEAF
TRBV6-5,TRBJ2-4,ASSYGQGGGIQY
TRBV30,TRBJ2-3,AWSVLWGSTDTQY
TRBV7-8,TRBJ2-5,ASREFQETQY
TRBV6-6,TRBJ2-7,ASRLYYEQY